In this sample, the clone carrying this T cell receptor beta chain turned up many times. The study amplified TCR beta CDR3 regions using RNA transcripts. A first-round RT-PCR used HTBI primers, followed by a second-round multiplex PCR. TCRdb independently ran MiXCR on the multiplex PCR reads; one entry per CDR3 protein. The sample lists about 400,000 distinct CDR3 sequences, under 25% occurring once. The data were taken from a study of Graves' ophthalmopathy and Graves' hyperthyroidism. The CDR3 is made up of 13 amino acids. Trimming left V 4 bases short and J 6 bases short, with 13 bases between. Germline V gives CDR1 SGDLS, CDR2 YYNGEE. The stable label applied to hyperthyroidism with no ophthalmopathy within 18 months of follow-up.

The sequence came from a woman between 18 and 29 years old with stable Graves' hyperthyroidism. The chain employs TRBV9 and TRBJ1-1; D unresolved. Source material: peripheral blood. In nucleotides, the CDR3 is TGTGCCAGCAGCAAGGACCCAGGCGCTGAAGCTTTCTTT. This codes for CASSKDPGAEAFF.